This entry features one TCR beta chain sequence. The sample comes from a study of blood T cell repertoires in COVID-19. Overall study context: T cells, B-cell-depleted T cells, or PBMCs provided the cDNA or gDNA that served as material.

The assay was immunoSEQ multiplex PCR, and TCRdb's table has in-frame clones only and misses some. The sample includes around 150,000 clones, under 90% seen only once; the top ten take about 8%. V was trimmed by 5 bases and J by 1 base, leaving 8 bases between them. CDR3 size: 14 residues. In germline, CDR1 is MDHEN, CDR2 SYDVKM. Sequenced sample: peripheral blood. The TCR sequence derives from a woman aged 55-69 years with active or convalescent COVID-19. The chain links TRBV28 to TRBJ1-4; D is undetermined. CDR3 sequence: CASSLGGTNEKLFF. CDR3 in DNA: TGTGCCAGCAGTCTCGGAGGAACTAATGAAAAACTGTTTTTT.